This entry is about one TCR beta chain. Its antigen is unidentified. The entry originates in a study of post-analysis software for immune sequencing data. Study background: As for disease course, relapsing-remitting, secondary progressive and progressive-relapsing multiple sclerosis were all included. Study-wide points: There were roughly 5 TRBV segments more frequent in patients than controls, and TRBV5-6, TRBV5-1 and TRBV20-1 were among them.

Unique molecular identifiers were carried by the TCR beta cDNA libraries. T cells numbering roughly 0.9 to 11 million gave rise to 500,000 to 600,000 cDNA molecules. TCRdb ran MiXCR on the PCR reads and lists one entry per CDR3 protein. The repertoire consists of around 700,000 distinct CDR3 sequences, with approximately 60% occurring once and the leading ten covering around 10%. Germline V gene lookup returns CDR1 SQVTM and CDR2 ANQGSEA. Trimming stripped 0 bases from V and 5 bases from J, with 13 bases between. The CDR3 totals 14 residues. Sequencing was performed on blood. The J gene is TRBJ2-5, the V gene TRBV29-1; maybe TRBD2 (6 bases). This TCR was recovered from a girl aged 2 to 9 with multiple sclerosis. CDR3 in DNA: TGCAGCGTTGAAGATGGCGGGATCCGGGAGACCCAGTACTTC. Translated, it gives CSVEDGGIRETQYF.